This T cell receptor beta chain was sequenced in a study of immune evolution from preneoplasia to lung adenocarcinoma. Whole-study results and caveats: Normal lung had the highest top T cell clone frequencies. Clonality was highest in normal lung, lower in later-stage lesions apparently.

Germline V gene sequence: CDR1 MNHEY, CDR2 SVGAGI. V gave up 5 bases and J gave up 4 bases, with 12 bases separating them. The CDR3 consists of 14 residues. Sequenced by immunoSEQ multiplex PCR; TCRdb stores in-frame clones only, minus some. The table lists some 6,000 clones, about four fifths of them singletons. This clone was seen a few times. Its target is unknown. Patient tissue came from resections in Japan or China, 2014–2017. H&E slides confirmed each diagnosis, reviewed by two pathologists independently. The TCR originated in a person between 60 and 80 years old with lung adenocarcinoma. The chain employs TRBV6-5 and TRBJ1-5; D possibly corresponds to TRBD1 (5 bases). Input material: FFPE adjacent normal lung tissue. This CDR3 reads CASSGAAGNQPQHF. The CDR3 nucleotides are TGTGCCAGCAGTGGGGCGGCGGGGAATCAGCCCCAGCATTTT.